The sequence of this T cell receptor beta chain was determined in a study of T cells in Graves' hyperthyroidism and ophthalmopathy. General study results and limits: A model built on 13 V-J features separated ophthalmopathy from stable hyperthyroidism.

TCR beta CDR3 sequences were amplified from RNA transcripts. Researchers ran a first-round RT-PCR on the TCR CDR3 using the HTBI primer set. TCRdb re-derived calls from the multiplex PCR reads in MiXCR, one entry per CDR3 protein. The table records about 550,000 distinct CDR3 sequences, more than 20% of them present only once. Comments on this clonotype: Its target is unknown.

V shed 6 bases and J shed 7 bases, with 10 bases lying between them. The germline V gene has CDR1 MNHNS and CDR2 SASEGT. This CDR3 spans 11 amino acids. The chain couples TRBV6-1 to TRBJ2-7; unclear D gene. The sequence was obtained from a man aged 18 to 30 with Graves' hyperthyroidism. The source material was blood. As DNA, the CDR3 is TGTGCCAGCAGCCGATGGCGGGAGCAGTACTTC. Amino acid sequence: CASSRWREQYF.